This T cell receptor beta chain originates from a study of T cell responses to AZD1222 COVID-19 vaccine. Generated by immunoSEQ multiplex PCR, the TCRdb table keeps only in-frame clones and is missing some. The sample consists of 65,000 to 100,000 clones, roughly 90% of them appearing once. Only one count was recorded for this clone. Sequencing used peripheral blood, obtained 28 days after the second AZD1222 dose. The sequence was collected from an adult who received the AZD1222 COVID-19 vaccine.

The CDR3 is CASSGQTSNQPQHF. CDR3 nucleotides: TGTGCCAGCAGCGGACAGACTAGCAATCAGCCCCAGCATTTT. The gene calls are TRBV7-9 and TRBJ1-5; D is perhaps TRBD1 (6 bases). Germline values: CDR1 SEHNR, CDR2 FQNEAQ (reference sequence). The V end lost 5 bases, the J end lost 0 bases, and 8 bases lay between the germline ends. This CDR3 has 14 residues.